A selection of T cell receptor beta chains follows, all from one sample in a study of cytomegalovirus exposure and HLA in healthy donors. TCRdb's table, derived via immunoSEQ multiplex PCR, lists solely in-frame clones and lacks some. The sample lists over 150,000 clones, about 80% seen once, with 3.5% to 4.5% in the top ten. Sequencing used PBMCs. Receptor source: a young man in good health and CMV-seropositive. Both conserved end residues are part of each CDR3. Each record gives: D gene, J gene, V gene, clone size, CDR3 DNA, CDR3 protein. D genes are given only for firm matches. Some rows have no size entry. The others give once, few or many, or a class for an expanded clone.

.,TRBJ1-1,TRBV15,.,TGTGCCACCAGCAGAGCCCGTGGTCGGGGGTTGGGCACTGAAGCTTTCTTT,CATSRARGRGLGTEAFF
TRBD1,TRBJ2-7,TRBV7-9,.,TGTGCCAGCAGCTCGGGACAGAAAGAGCAGTACTTC,CASSSGQKEQYF
TRBD1,TRBJ2-3,TRBV7-8,once,TGTGCCAGCAGCTCAACAGGGGGCGTAGATACGCAGTATTTT,CASSSTGGVDTQYF
TRBD1,TRBJ1-1,TRBV7-3,.,TGTGCCAGCAGCTTAACTGGACAGGTGAACACTGAAGCTTTCTTT,CASSLTGQVNTEAFF
.,TRBJ1-3,TRBV5-5,.,TGTGCCAGCAGTACGTGGGGAGACTCTGGAAACACCATATATTTT,CASSTWGDSGNTIYF
TRBD1,TRBJ2-3,TRBV5-1,few,TGCGCCAGCACCCAACAGGGGGCGAAAAGGCGTTACTACACAGATACGCAGTATTTT,CASTQQGAKRRYYTDTQYF
TRBD2,TRBJ2-3,TRBV29-1,.,TGCAGCGTTTTTGGGGGGGGATTCCGTTTTGTGGATACGCAGTATTTT,CSVFGGGFRFVDTQYF
.,TRBJ2-1,TRBV5-1,.,TGCGCCAGCAGCTTGGCTCCAGGGGGGATTAATGAGCAGTTCTTC,CASSLAPGGINEQFF
.,TRBJ1-6,TRBV9,once,TGTGCCAGCAGCGTACTCGACAGTAATTCACCCCTCCACTTT,CASSVLDSNSPLHF
TRBD1,TRBJ2-5,TRBV5-1,.,TGCGCCAGCAGCAGTGGGACAGGGTTCGGCCAAGAGACCCAGTACTTC,CASSSGTGFGQETQYF
.,TRBJ2-1,TRBV5-6,.,TGTGCCAGCATCCCAGGGCCGGGCAATGAGCAGTTCTTC,CASIPGPGNEQFF
.,TRBJ2-1,TRBV5-1,few,TGCGCCAGCAGGGGGGGGCTTTCTGAAGACAATGAGCAGTTCTTC,CASRGGLSEDNEQFF
TRBD2,TRBJ2-3,TRBV19,.,TGTGCCAGCACCCCTAGCGGGGGGGACACAGATACGCAGTATTTT,CASTPSGGDTDTQYF
TRBD1,TRBJ1-2,TRBV6-1,.,TGTGCCAGCAGCCGGGACAGGGCGGACTATGGCTACACCTTC,CASSRDRADYGYTF
.,TRBJ2-7,TRBV5-1,.,TGCGCCAGCAGCTCCCAGGACTCCTCCTACGAGCAGTACTTC,CASSSQDSSYEQYF
TRBD1,TRBJ1-5,TRBV7-9,.,TGTGCCAGCAGCTTAGCGCGTGGACAGGGGAGCGATCAGCCCCAGCATTTT,CASSLARGQGSDQPQHF
.,TRBJ2-5,TRBV9,.,TGTGCCAGCAGCGACCCGGGGGTCCAAGAGACCCAGTACTTC,CASSDPGVQETQYF
.,TRBJ1-5,TRBV11-2,.,TGTGCCAGCAGCCGCGAGCTTCCTAGCAATCAGCCCCAGCATTTT,CASSRELPSNQPQHF
TRBD1,TRBJ2-5,TRBV2,.,TGTGCCAGCAGTGAATTCGGAGACAGGGAAGAGACCCAGTACTTC,CASSEFGDREETQYF
.,TRBJ1-3,TRBV19,few,TGTGCCAGTCAGGGAGGACGACGGGGCTCTGGAAACACCATATATTTT,CASQGGRRGSGNTIYF
TRBD1,TRBJ1-6,TRBV2,.,TGTGCCAGCAGTGGGACAGGCCCGCAACCCCTCCACTTT,CASSGTGPQPLHF
.,TRBJ2-1,TRBV9,.,TGTGCCAGCAGCCCCCGGGCCCAGGGTGCCTACAATGAGCAGTTCTTC,CASSPRAQGAYNEQFF
TRBD2,TRBJ2-7,TRBV7-8,.,TGTGCCAGCAGCACCTCCCTAGCGGTGCGCGAGCAGTACTTC,CASSTSLAVREQYF
TRBD2,TRBJ2-3,TRBV5-5,.,TGTGCCAGCAGCAGCGGGACTAGCGGGGGACAACGCACAGATACGCAGTATTTT,CASSSGTSGGQRTDTQYF
.,TRBJ2-7,TRBV5-1,.,TGCGCCAGCAGGAGGACAGCCATCTACGAGCAGTACTTC,CASRRTAIYEQYF
.,TRBJ1-5,TRBV9,once,TGTGCCAGCAGCGCGGGGTATAATCAGCCCCAGCATTTT,CASSAGYNQPQHF
.,TRBJ1-5,TRBV30,.,TGTGCCTGGAGTGACTCCCTAGGTCAGCCCCAGCATTTT,CAWSDSLGQPQHF
.,TRBJ1-4,TRBV7-9,few,TGTGCCAGCAGCTTAGAGCAGGGAGAAAAACTGTTTTTT,CASSLEQGEKLFF
.,TRBJ2-7,TRBV5-1,.,TGCGCCAGCAGCTGGGGGACAAATTCCTACGAGCAGTACTTC,CASSWGTNSYEQYF
TRBD2,TRBJ2-3,TRBV2,.,TGTGCCAGCAGTCCTTTGACTAGCGGGGAAGGAGATACGCAGTATTTT,CASSPLTSGEGDTQYF
TRBD2,TRBJ2-3,TRBV2,.,TGTGCCAGCAGTGAACTAGCGGGGGCCACAGATACGCAGTATTTT,CASSELAGATDTQYF
.,TRBJ2-1,TRBV7-9,few,TGTGCCAGCAGCTTACTGTATGAGCAGTTCTTC,CASSLLYEQFF
.,TRBJ2-2,TRBV25-1,once,TGTGCCAGCAGTGAAGATCCACTAGCGAACACCGGGGAGCTGTTTTTT,CASSEDPLANTGELFF
TRBD1,TRBJ2-1,TRBV27,few,TGTGCCAGCAGTCCCGGGACAGTCAAAGGGCAGTTCTTC,CASSPGTVKGQFF
.,TRBJ2-2,TRBV5-4,.,TGTGCCAGCAGCGTCGACGTCAAAAGGGGCACCGGGGAGCTGTTTTTT,CASSVDVKRGTGELFF
TRBD2,TRBJ2-1,TRBV4-1,.,TGCGCCAGCAGGGGACTAGCGGGGGTGTTGGAGCAGTTCTTC,CASRGLAGVLEQFF
.,TRBJ2-2,TRBV6-5,few,TGTGCCAGCAGTTACTCACGGGGTCCCACCGGGGAGCTGTTTTTT,CASSYSRGPTGELFF
TRBD1,TRBJ2-1,TRBV7-9,once,TGTGCCAGCAGACCCGGGACAGGGGGCTCAGGCGTCTCCTACAATGAGCAGTTCTTC,CASRPGTGGSGVSYNEQFF
TRBD1,TRBJ1-2,TRBV30,.,TGTGCCTGGAGTCATCCGGGACAGGGGGCAAGGGGCTACACCTTC,CAWSHPGQGARGYTF
.,TRBJ2-7,TRBV5-6,few,TGTGCCAGCAGCCCTGACAGTTCCTCCTACGAGCAGTACTTC,CASSPDSSSYEQYF
TRBD1,TRBJ1-1,TRBV18,once,TGTGCCAGCTCACCACCAGGGACAGGGATGAACACTGAAGCTTTCTTT,CASSPPGTGMNTEAFF